A selection of T cell receptor beta chains follows, all from one sample in a study of identical twins. TCRdb reanalysed the 5' RACE reads using MiXCR and keeps one entry per CDR3 protein. Of 500,000 to 550,000 distinct CDR3 sequences in the sample, around 20% are singletons; the top ten hold around 0.5%. These data also formed part of another study, on yellow fever vaccine responses in identical twins.

Sequencing was performed on CD4+ T cells sorted from blood. The receptors were sampled from a woman between 18 and 30 years old in good health. CDR3s include the opening cysteine and the closing phenylalanine or tryptophan. D genes are given only for firm matches. Rows may omit the clone size; those that give it use once, few, many or a size class.

J gene,D gene,V gene,clone size,CDR3 protein,CDR3 DNA
TRBJ2-5,.,TRBV20-1,.,CSARNPGRYQETQYF,TGCAGTGCTAGAAACCCAGGCCGGTACCAAGAGACCCAGTACTTC
TRBJ2-2,.,TRBV18,.,CASSPGTPDTGELFF,TGTGCCAGCTCACCGGGGACACCTGACACCGGGGAGCTGTTTTTT
TRBJ2-1,.,TRBV20-1,few,CSATGAGVNEQFF,TGCAGTGCTACCGGGGCTGGGGTCAATGAGCAGTTCTTC
TRBJ2-7,TRBD1,TRBV6-1,.,CASNMGDSYEQYF,TGTGCCAGCAATATGGGGGACAGCTACGAGCAGTACTTC
TRBJ2-7,.,TRBV3-1,.,CASSLKPTYEQYF,TGTGCCAGCAGCCTGAAACCGACCTACGAGCAGTACTTC
TRBJ2-1,TRBD1,TRBV24-1,.,CATSDGDRSNNEQFF,TGTGCCACCAGTGACGGGGACAGGAGTAACAATGAGCAGTTCTTC
TRBJ1-4,TRBD1,TRBV20-1,.,CSAAPSTGAGEKLFF,TGCAGTGCCGCCCCTTCGACAGGGGCTGGGGAAAAACTGTTTTTT
TRBJ1-3,.,TRBV5-1,few,CASSLGESGNTIYF,TGCGCCAGCAGCTTGGGGGAATCTGGAAACACCATATATTTT
TRBJ2-1,TRBD2,TRBV2,few,CASSAGTSGGNEQFF,TGTGCCAGCAGCGCCGGGACTAGCGGGGGTAATGAGCAGTTCTTC
TRBJ2-2,TRBD2,TRBV12-3/TRBV12-4,few,CASSLSGPRMATGELFF,TGTGCCAGCAGCCTTAGCGGGCCCCGTATGGCCACCGGGGAGCTGTTTTTT
TRBJ2-1,TRBD2,TRBV12-3/TRBV12-4,.,CASSLSTTSGYNEQFF,TGTGCCAGCAGTTTATCCACGACTAGCGGATACAATGAGCAGTTCTTC
TRBJ2-7,.,TRBV20-1,.,CSASGYGDEQYF,TGCAGTGCTAGCGGCTATGGGGACGAGCAGTACTTC
TRBJ2-1,.,TRBV5-1,few,CASSVGGSSGEQFF,TGCGCCAGCAGCGTGGGGGGTAGCTCGGGTGAGCAGTTCTTC
TRBJ2-1,.,TRBV29-1,many,CSVKQGDNEQFF,TGCAGCGTCAAACAGGGTGACAATGAGCAGTTCTTC
TRBJ2-1,.,TRBV10-3,few,CAISLAREQFF,TGTGCCATCAGTTTGGCCCGAGAGCAGTTCTTC
TRBJ2-5,TRBD1,TRBV28,.,CASSWGGPGQGQETQYF,TGTGCCAGCAGTTGGGGGGGACCCGGACAGGGGCAAGAGACCCAGTACTTC
TRBJ1-1,TRBD1,TRBV12-3/TRBV12-4,.,CASSLDRGRAAEAFF,TGTGCCAGCAGTTTAGACAGGGGGCGCGCGGCTGAAGCTTTCTTT
TRBJ1-4,TRBD1,TRBV5-1,few,CASSPDKDRGRMDEKLFF,TGCGCCAGCAGCCCGGACAAAGACAGGGGGCGGATGGATGAAAAACTGTTTTTT
TRBJ2-5,.,TRBV6-2/TRBV6-3,few,CASSLYETQYF,TGTGCCAGCTCCCTTTACGAGACCCAGTACTTC
TRBJ2-3,.,TRBV7-6,.,CASSRSPSRSDTQYF,TGTGCCAGCAGCCGATCTCCTAGCCGCTCAGATACGCAGTATTTT
TRBJ2-1,TRBD1,TRBV10-3,.,CAISSTGTGVNNEQFF,TGTGCCATCAGTAGCACCGGGACAGGGGTTAACAATGAGCAGTTCTTC
TRBJ2-2,TRBD1,TRBV6-1,few,CASRADRVAGELFF,TGTGCCAGCAGGGCGGACAGGGTTGCCGGGGAGCTGTTTTTT
TRBJ2-2,.,TRBV15,many,CATRRDGSNTGELFF,TGTGCCACGCGACGGGATGGTTCGAACACCGGGGAGCTGTTTTTT
TRBJ2-5,.,TRBV28,few,CASSLPGPPRETQYF,TGTGCCAGCAGTCTTCCGGGACCCCCAAGAGAGACCCAGTACTTC
TRBJ2-1,.,TRBV4-2,many,CASSQAFGIGEGGNEQFF,TGTGCCAGCAGCCAAGCGTTCGGGATTGGGGAGGGGGGAAATGAGCAGTTCTTC
TRBJ2-5,TRBD1,TRBV27,.,CASRHTGGSAVETQYF,TGTGCCAGCAGACACACAGGGGGCTCTGCCGTCGAGACCCAGTACTTC
TRBJ2-7,TRBD2,TRBV7-3,.,CASRPAGSSYEQYF,TGTGCCAGCCGGCCAGCGGGGAGCTCCTACGAGCAGTACTTC
TRBJ2-3,.,TRBV7-3,.,CASSPNGGTSTDTQYF,TGTGCCAGCAGCCCCAACGGCGGGACTAGCACAGATACGCAGTATTTT
TRBJ2-7,TRBD1,TRBV29-1,.,CSVERQGSPYEQYF,TGCAGCGTTGAGAGACAGGGTTCTCCCTACGAGCAGTACTTC
TRBJ2-1,TRBD2,TRBV2,few,CASSDKLAGAVEQFF,TGTGCCAGCAGTGATAAACTAGCGGGAGCAGTTGAGCAGTTCTTC
TRBJ1-6,.,TRBV15,few,CATSRVRDGGSPLHF,TGTGCCACCAGCAGAGTACGGGACGGCGGTTCACCCCTCCACTTT
TRBJ2-1,TRBD1,TRBV11-1,.,CASSLSGGPLSSYNEQFF,TGTGCCAGCAGCTTATCAGGGGGCCCCTTGAGCTCCTACAATGAGCAGTTCTTC
TRBJ2-7,TRBD2,TRBV6-1,few,CASSNGLAHYEQYF,TGTGCCAGCAGCAACGGACTAGCCCACTACGAGCAGTACTTC
TRBJ2-1,.,TRBV4-1,few,CASSQEWDSQRNEQFF,TGCGCCAGCAGCCAAGAATGGGACTCCCAGAGGAATGAGCAGTTCTTC
TRBJ2-2,.,TRBV19,.,CASSIDLPGRVTGELFF,TGTGCCAGTAGTATAGATCTTCCAGGTCGGGTCACCGGGGAGCTGTTTTTT
TRBJ2-3,.,TRBV9,few,CASSAATGPTDTQYF,TGTGCCAGCAGCGCAGCGACAGGCCCCACAGATACGCAGTATTTT
TRBJ2-7,TRBD1,TRBV20-1,.,CSAPGQTYEQYF,TGCAGTGCTCCGGGACAGACCTACGAGCAGTACTTC
TRBJ1-1,.,TRBV7-9,few,CASSPTRFKQGDTEAFF,TGTGCCAGCAGCCCTACCAGGTTCAAACAAGGGGACACTGAAGCTTTCTTT
TRBJ2-7,TRBD2,TRBV10-3,.,CAISDWGLAGSYEQYF,TGTGCCATCAGCGATTGGGGACTAGCGGGCTCCTACGAGCAGTACTTC
TRBJ1-5,.,TRBV2,.,CASSQQGFINQPQHF,TGTGCCAGCAGCCAACAGGGTTTTATCAATCAGCCCCAGCATTTT
TRBJ2-3,.,TRBV5-1,few,CASRIARSEDTQYF,TGCGCCAGCAGAATTGCGCGCTCGGAGGATACGCAGTATTTT
TRBJ1-4,.,TRBV2,.,CASNFAENEKLFF,TGTGCCAGCAATTTTGCAGAGAATGAAAAACTGTTTTTT
TRBJ2-2,TRBD2,TRBV3-1,.,CASSLGLAYTGELFF,TGTGCCAGCAGCCTGGGACTAGCGTACACCGGGGAGCTGTTTTTT
TRBJ1-1,TRBD1,TRBV5-5,.,CASSLGQGAVMNTEAFF,TGTGCCAGCAGCTTGGGTCAGGGGGCTGTCATGAACACTGAAGCTTTCTTT
TRBJ1-4,.,TRBV2,few,CASTHKGGRNEKLFF,TGTGCCAGCACCCATAAAGGGGGTCGTAATGAAAAACTGTTTTTT
TRBJ2-1,.,TRBV12-3/TRBV12-4,.,CASIPGLFGNEQFF,TGTGCCAGCATCCCCGGGCTCTTCGGCAATGAGCAGTTCTTC
TRBJ2-3,.,TRBV28,few,CASRDSPGFDTQYF,TGTGCCAGCAGAGACTCCCCCGGATTCGATACGCAGTATTTT
TRBJ2-1,TRBD1,TRBV13,.,CASTQWTGTGEQFF,TGTGCCAGCACCCAATGGACAGGGACCGGTGAGCAGTTCTTC
TRBJ2-3,.,TRBV10-3,few,CAISEELGKASTDTQYF,TGTGCCATCAGCGAGGAGTTGGGGAAAGCTAGCACAGATACGCAGTATTTT